This T cell receptor beta chain derives from a study of response to subunit inactivated influenza vaccine. Germline V gene data show CDR1 as MNHNS and CDR2 as SASEGT. Trimming removed 7 bases at V and 6 bases at J, with 12 bases between. The length of the CDR3 is 13 residues. TCRdb itself ran the RT-PCR reads through MiXCR, one entry per CDR3 protein. The table has 500,000 to 700,000 distinct CDR3 sequences, roughly 25% seen once. These same data were also listed under a study on T cells expressing NK-cell markers. As reported in that work: Production of TCR beta cDNA relied on 5'RACE template switching with UMIs. Source material for TCR beta repertoires consisted of sorted CD3+CD56+NKG2C+, CD3+CD56+NKG2C- and CD3+CD56-NKG2C+ T cells.

The gene calls are TRBV6-1 and TRBJ1-4, with D hard to call. This receptor was taken from a man aged 50-60 years who received an inactivated influenza vaccine. The sample was CD4+ T cells sorted from PBMCs, taken 12 days after vaccination. The CDR3 reads CASKGDGDEKLFF. DNA for the CDR3: TGTGCCAGCAAGGGAGATGGAGATGAAAAACTGTTTTTT.